This T cell receptor (beta chain) was identified during a study of blood T cell repertoires in COVID-19. Using immunoSEQ multiplex PCR, the repertoire was profiled, and TCRdb retains in-frame clones only, with some absent. The profile shows 130,000 to 150,000 clones, 88% of them singletons. Germline lookup yields CDR1 MNHEY and CDR2 SVGAGI. The CDR3 covers 15 residues. V was cut by 6 bases and J by 0 bases, with 14 bases left in between. The sequenced sample was peripheral blood. The clonotype comes from a human donor in a cohort sampled during active COVID-19. This chain connects TRBV6-5 to TRBJ1-1, with D possibly TRBD1 on 5 matching bases. Here the CDR3 reads CASRQGAGLNTEAFF. The CDR3 DNA is TGTGCCAGCAGGCAAGGGGCAGGACTGAACACTGAAGCTTTCTTT.